This entry lists 9 T cell receptor beta chains sequenced from one sample in a study of cytomegalovirus exposure and HLA in healthy donors (TCRdb year 2017). Receptor libraries were prepared by the immunoSEQ multiplex PCR assay. A mixture of 60 forward primers for TCR Vbeta segments and 13 reverse primers for TCR Jbeta segments was used in the multiplex PCR. In its TCRdb copy, this immuneACCESS table keeps in-frame sequences only and misses some clones. Where compared with another copy, unresolved V genes explain less than half of these, and the others have no known cause. This sample gives about 140,000 clones in total; roughly four fifths of them show up just once. The ten largest make up 4.9% of the sample. Source material: PBMCs. These receptor sequences come from a woman aged 45-59 years in good health and CMV-seronegative.

This rearrangement joins TRBV29-1 to TRBJ1-2; TRBD1 agrees at 10 bases. Germline V gene lookup returns CDR1 SQVTM and CDR2 ANQGSEA. The CDR3 length is 14 residues. Unmatched junction bases numbered 12, after V lost 6 bases and J lost 8 bases. The CDR3 reads CSVQSTGGVRGYTF. In DNA form, the CDR3 reads TGCAGCGTACAGTCGACAGGGGGCGTGAGAGGCTACACCTTC.

The V call is TRBV6-5, the J call TRBJ1-6; a weak D match, TRBD1 (5 bases). V was clipped by 6 bases and J by 9 bases, with 18 bases between them. This CDR3 is 15 amino acids long. Per germline, CDR1 MNHEY and CDR2 SVGAGI. CDR3 sequence (DNA): TGTGCCAGCAGCCCCAGGGCGGAATTGGGTTCACCCCTCCACTTT. Its protein product is CASSPRAELGSPLHF.

On this clone itself: Relative to the germline gene, one junction end is altered; a read error may explain this. V usage is TRBV7-7 and J usage is TRBJ1-1; 7 bases line up with TRBD1. The CDR3 consists of 20 residues. Germline V gives CDR1 SSHAT, CDR2 FNYEAQ (reference sequence). CDR3 region: CASTRSRGEGAFPWDTEAFF. CDR3 DNA sequence: TGTGCTAGCACAAGAAGCAGGGGGGAAGGGGCTTTCCCCTGGGACACTGAAGCTTTCTTT. Full variable domain (remainder filled in from reference TRBV7-7 and TRBJ1-1): GAGVSQSPRYKVTKRGQDVTLRCDPISSHATLYWYQQALGQGPEFLTYFNYEAQPDKSGLPSDRFSAERPEGSISTLTIQRTEQRDSAMYRCASTRSRGEGAFPWDTEAFFGQGTRLTVV.

The chain carries TRBV18 and TRBJ2-6; D remains unclear. The CDR3 is made up of 15 amino acids. V lost 2 bases to trimming and J lost 2 bases, with 7 bases between them. Germline CDR1 and CDR2: KGHSH and LQKENI. The CDR3 sequence: CASSPTVTGANVLTF. CDR3 DNA: TGTGCCAGCTCACCAACTGTTACTGGGGCCAACGTCCTGACTTTC.

V is TRBV4-2 and J is TRBJ1-1; no reliable D call. Trimming removed 4 bases from V and 1 base from J, with 13 bases in between. Germline V gives CDR1 LGHNA, CDR2 YNFKEQ. The CDR3 sequence is 15 residues long. CDR3 bases: TGTGCCAGCAGCCCATGGGGAGGGCGGAACACTGAAGCTTTCTTT. This translates into CASSPWGGRNTEAFF.

This clone has at least ten counts. The chain has TRBV4-3 and TRBJ2-7; D call uncertain. CDR1 and CDR2 from the germline V gene are LGHNA and YSLEER. The CDR3 extends over 13 amino acids. Trimming took 4 bases from V and 5 from J, leaving 12 bases between them. CDR3 in DNA: TGCGCCAGCAGCCGCCTCCTGGGCAACGAGCAGTACTTC. Translation gives CASSRLLGNEQYF.

The chain is built from TRBV28 and TRBJ2-6; 9 bases fit TRBD1. CDR1 is MDHEN, CDR2 SYDVKM, per germline. Trimming cost V 6 bases and J 0 bases; bases outside gene matches: 3. The CDR3 spans 16 residues. The CDR3 reads CASRIQGASGANVLTF. CDR3 nucleotides: TGTGCCAGCAGGATACAGGGGGCCTCTGGGGCCAACGTCCTGACTTTC.

This chain uses TRBV4-3 with TRBJ1-3, with D uncertain. Between the trimmed V and J ends, which lost 0 bases and 0 bases, there was a span of 9 bases. There are 16 residues in the CDR3. Per germline, CDR1 LGHNA and CDR2 YSLEER. CDR3 sequence: CASSQDGGSSGNTIYF. The CDR3, as DNA: TGCGCCAGCAGCCAAGATGGCGGATCCTCTGGAAACACCATATATTTT.

J is TRBJ2-7 and V is TRBV7-9; 8 positions match TRBD1. CDR3 length equals 15 residues. V shed 4 bases and J 0 bases; nucleotides not matched to a gene: 5. Germline V gene data show CDR1 as SEHNR and CDR2 as FQNEAQ (reference sequence). The CDR3 is CASSSGQVTSYEQYF. The CDR3, as DNA: TGTGCCAGCAGCTCGGGACAGGTCACCTCCTACGAGCAGTACTTC. The full variable domain, rest sourced from reference TRBV7-9 and TRBJ2-7, is DTGVSQNPRHKITKRGQNVTFRCDPISEHNRLYWYRQTLGQGPEFLTYFQNEAQLEKSRLLSDRFSAERPKGSFSTLEIQRTEQGDSAMYLCASSSGQVTSYEQYFGPGTRLTVT.